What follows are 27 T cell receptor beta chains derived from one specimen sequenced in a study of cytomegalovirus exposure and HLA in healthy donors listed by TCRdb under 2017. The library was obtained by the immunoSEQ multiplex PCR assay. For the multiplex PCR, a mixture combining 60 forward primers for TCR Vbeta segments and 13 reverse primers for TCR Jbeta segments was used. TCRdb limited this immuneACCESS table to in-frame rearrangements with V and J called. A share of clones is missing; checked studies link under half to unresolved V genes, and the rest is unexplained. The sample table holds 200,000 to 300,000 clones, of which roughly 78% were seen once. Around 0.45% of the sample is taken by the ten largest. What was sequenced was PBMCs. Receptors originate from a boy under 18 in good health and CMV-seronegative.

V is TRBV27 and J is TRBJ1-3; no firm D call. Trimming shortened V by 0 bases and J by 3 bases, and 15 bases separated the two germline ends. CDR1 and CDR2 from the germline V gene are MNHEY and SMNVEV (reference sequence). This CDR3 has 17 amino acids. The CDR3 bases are TGTGCCAGCAGTTTATCTCACTCTGGCGCGGGTGGAAACACCATATATTTT. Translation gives CASSLSHSGAGGNTIYF.

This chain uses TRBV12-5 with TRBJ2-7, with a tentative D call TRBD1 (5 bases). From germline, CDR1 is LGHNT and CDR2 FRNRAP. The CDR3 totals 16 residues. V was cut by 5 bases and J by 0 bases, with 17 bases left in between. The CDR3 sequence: CASGDTVRRDSYEQYF. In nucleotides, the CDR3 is TGTGCTAGTGGTGATACCGTACGCAGGGACTCCTACGAGCAGTACTTC. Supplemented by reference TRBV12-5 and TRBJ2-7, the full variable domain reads DARVTQTPRHKVTEMGQEVTMRCQPILGHNTVFWYRQTMMQGLELLAYFRNRAPLDDSGMPKDRFSAEMPDATLATLKIQPSEPRDSAVYFCASGDTVRRDSYEQYFGPGTRLTVT.

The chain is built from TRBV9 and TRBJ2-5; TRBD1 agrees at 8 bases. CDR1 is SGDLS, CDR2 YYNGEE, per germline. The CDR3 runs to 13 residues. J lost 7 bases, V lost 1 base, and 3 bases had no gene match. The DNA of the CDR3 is TGTGCCAGCAGCGTATATACAGGGGGGACCCAGTACTTC. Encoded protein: CASSVYTGGTQYF.

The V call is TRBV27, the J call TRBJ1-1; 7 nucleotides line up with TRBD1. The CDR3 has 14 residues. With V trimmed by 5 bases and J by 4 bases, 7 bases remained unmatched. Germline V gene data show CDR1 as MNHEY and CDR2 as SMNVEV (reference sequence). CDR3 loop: CASSPLTGVTEAFF. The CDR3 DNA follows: TGTGCCAGCAGTCCTCTAACAGGGGTCACTGAAGCTTTCTTT.

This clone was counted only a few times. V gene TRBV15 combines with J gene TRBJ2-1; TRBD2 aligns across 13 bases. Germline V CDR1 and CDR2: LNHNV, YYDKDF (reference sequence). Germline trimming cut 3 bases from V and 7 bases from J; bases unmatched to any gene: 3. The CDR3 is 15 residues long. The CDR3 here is CATSSRTSGGNEQFF. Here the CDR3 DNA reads TGTGCCACCAGCAGCAGGACTAGCGGGGGTAATGAGCAGTTCTTC.

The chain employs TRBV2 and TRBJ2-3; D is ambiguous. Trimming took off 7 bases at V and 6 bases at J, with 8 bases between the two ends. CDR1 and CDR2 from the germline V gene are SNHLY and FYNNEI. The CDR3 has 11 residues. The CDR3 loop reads CASTQSDTQYF. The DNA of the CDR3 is TGTGCCAGCACTCAGTCCGATACGCAGTATTTT. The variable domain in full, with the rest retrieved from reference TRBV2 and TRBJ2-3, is EPEVTQTPSHQVTQMGQEVILRCVPISNHLYFYWYRQILGQKVEFLVSFYNNEISEKSEIFDDQFSVERPDGSNFTLKIRSTKLEDSAMYFCASTQSDTQYFGPGTRLTVL.

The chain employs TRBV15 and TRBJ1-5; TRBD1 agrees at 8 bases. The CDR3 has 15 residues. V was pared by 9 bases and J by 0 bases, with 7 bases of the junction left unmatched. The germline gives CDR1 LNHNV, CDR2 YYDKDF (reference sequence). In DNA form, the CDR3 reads TGTGCCACGAACAAGCAGGGGGCTAGCAATCAGCCCCAGCATTTT. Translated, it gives CATNKQGASNQPQHF.

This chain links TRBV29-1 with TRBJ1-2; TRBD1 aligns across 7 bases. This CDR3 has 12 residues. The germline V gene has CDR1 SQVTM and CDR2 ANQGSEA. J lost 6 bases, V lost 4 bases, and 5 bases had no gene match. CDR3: CSVGGGKDGYTF. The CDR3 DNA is TGCAGCGTTGGAGGGGGCAAGGATGGCTACACCTTC.

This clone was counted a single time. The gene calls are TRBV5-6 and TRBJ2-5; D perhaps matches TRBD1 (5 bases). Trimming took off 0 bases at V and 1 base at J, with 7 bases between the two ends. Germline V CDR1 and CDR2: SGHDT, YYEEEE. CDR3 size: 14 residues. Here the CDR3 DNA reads TGTGCCAGCAGCTTGGGGGGCCGCCAAGAGACCCAGTACTTC. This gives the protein CASSLGGRQETQYF.

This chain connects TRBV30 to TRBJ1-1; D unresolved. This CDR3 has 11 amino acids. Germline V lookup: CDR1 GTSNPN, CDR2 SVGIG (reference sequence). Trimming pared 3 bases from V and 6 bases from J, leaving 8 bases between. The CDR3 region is CAWRQASEAFF. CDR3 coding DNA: TGTGCCTGGAGGCAGGCCTCTGAAGCTTTCTTT.

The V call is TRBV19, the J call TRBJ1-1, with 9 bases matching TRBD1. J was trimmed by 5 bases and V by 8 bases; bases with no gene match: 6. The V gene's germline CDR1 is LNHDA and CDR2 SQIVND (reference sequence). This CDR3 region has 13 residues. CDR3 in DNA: TGTGCCAGTCGGACAGGGGCGGGAACTGAAGCTTTCTTT. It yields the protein CASRTGAGTEAFF.

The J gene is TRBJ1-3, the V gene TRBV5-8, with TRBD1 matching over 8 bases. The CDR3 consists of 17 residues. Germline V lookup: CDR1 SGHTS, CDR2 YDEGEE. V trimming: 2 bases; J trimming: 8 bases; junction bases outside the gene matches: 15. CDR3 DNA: TGTGCCAGCAGCTTCTGGACAGGGCGGCTCTCTCCCCACACCATATATTTT. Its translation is CASSFWTGRLSPHTIYF.

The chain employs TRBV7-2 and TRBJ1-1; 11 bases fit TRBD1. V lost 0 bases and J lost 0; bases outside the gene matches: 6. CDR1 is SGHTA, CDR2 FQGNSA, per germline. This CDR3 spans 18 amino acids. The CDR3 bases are TGTGCCAGCAGCTTAGCGGACAGGGGGCCGATCCTGAACACTGAAGCTTTCTTT. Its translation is CASSLADRGPILNTEAFF.

The chain's CDR3 is CAWSGRGWDEQYF. CDR3 DNA sequence: TGTGCCTGGAGCGGAAGGGGATGGGACGAGCAGTACTTC. The rearrangement joins TRBV30 to TRBJ2-7; the D gene is possibly TRBD1 (5 bases). The CDR3 is 13 residues long. Germline V gene lookup returns CDR1 GTSNPN and CDR2 SVGIG (reference sequence). V lost 3 bases and J lost 5, with 14 bases in between.

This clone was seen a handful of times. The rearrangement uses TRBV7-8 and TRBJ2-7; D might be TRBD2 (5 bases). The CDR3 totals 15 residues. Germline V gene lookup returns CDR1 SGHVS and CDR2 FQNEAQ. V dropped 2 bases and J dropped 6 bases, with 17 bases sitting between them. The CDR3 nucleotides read TGTGCCAGCAGCTTACTTGTGGGAGCTATCTCCGAGCAGTACTTC. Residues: CASSLLVGAISEQYF.

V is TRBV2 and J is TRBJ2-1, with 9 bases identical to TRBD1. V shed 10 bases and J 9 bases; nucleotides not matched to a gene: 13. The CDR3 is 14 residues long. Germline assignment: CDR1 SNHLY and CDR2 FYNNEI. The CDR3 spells CATGRGTGSTEQFF. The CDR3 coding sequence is TGTGCCACAGGAAGGGGGACAGGGTCAACTGAGCAGTTCTTC.

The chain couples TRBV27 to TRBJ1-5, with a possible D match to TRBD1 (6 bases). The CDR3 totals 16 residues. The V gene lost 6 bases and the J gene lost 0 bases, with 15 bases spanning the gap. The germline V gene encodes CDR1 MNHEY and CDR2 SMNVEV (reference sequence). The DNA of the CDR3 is TGTGCCAGCAGCGTAGACAGGACAGCTAGCAATCAGCCCCAGCATTTT. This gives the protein CASSVDRTASNQPQHF.

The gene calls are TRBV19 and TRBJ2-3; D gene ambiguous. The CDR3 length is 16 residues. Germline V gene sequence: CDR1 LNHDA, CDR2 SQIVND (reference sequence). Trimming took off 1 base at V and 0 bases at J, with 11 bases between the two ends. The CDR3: CASSIVGSASTDTQYF. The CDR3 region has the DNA TGTGCCAGTAGTATAGTTGGTAGTGCTAGCACAGATACGCAGTATTTT.

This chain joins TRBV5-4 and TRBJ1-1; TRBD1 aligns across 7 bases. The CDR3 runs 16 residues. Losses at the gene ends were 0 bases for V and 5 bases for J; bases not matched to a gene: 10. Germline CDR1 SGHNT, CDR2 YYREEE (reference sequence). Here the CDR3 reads CASSLEGGMRWTEAFF. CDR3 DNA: TGTGCCAGCAGCTTGGAAGGGGGCATGAGGTGGACTGAAGCTTTCTTT.

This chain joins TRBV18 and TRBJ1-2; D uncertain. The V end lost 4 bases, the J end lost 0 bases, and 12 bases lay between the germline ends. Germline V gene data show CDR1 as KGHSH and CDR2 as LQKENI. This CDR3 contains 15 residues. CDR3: CASSQEFLANYGYTF. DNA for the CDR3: TGTGCCAGCTCACAGGAGTTTCTAGCTAACTATGGCTACACCTTC.

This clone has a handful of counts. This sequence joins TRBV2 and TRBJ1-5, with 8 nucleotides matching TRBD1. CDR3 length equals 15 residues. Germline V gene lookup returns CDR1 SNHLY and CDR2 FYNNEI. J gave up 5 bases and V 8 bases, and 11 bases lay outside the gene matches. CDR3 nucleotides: TGTGCCAGCGGGGACAGGACAGGGTCCGATCAGCCCCAGCATTTT. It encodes CASGDRTGSDQPQHF.

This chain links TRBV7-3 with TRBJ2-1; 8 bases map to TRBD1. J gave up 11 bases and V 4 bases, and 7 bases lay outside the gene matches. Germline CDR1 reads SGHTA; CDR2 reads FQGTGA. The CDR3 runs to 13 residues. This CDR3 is CASSSQDRGKQFF. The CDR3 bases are TGTGCCAGCAGCTCCCAAGACAGGGGTAAGCAGTTCTTC.

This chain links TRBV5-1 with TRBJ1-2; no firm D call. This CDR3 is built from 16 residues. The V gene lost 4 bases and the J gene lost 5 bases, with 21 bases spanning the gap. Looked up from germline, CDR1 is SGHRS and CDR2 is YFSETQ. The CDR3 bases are TGCGCCAGCAGCCCCGAGGGCGGAGGGAGACCATATGGCTACACCTTC. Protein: CASSPEGGGRPYGYTF.

CDR3 sequence: CASSERPGQGNTEAFF. Written as DNA, the CDR3 is TGTGCCAGTAGTGAACGACCGGGACAGGGGAACACTGAAGCTTTCTTT. The chain links TRBV19 to TRBJ1-1; 9 bases agree with TRBD1. This CDR3 has 16 amino acids. V shed 5 bases and J 1 base; nucleotides not matched to a gene: 8. Germline assignment: CDR1 LNHDA and CDR2 SQIVND (reference sequence).

CDR3 sequence (DNA): TGTGCCAGCAAGGGGCAGGGAGGAGTGGGCAATCAGCCCCAGCATTTT. The encoded protein is CASKGQGGVGNQPQHF. V usage is TRBV9 and J usage is TRBJ1-5; TRBD1 might be the D (5 bases). V lost 6 bases to trimming and J lost 2 bases, with 18 bases between them. This CDR3 is built from 16 residues. CDR1 and CDR2 from the germline V gene are SGDLS and YYNGEE.

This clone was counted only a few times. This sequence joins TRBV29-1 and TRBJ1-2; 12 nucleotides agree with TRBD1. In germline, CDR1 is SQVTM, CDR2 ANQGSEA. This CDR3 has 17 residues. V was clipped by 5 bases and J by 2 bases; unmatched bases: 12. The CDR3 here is CSVQKIRDRGLNYGYTF. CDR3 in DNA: TGCAGCGTTCAAAAGATACGGGACAGGGGGCTAAACTATGGCTACACCTTC.

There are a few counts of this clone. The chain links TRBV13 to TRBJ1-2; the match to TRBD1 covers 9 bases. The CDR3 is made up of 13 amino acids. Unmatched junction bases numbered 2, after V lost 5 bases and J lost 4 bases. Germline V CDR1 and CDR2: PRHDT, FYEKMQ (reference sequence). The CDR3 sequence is CASSPTGGYGYTF. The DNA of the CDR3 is TGTGCCAGCAGCCCGACAGGGGGCTATGGCTACACCTTC.